The 32 T cell receptor beta chains reported below all come from one sample, sequenced in a study of blood T cells in healthy people across ages. A second about 7 to 12 cycle PCR used barcoded and J-beta primers. TCRdb reprocessed the 5' RACE reads via MiXCR and lists one record per CDR3 protein. This table has roughly 680,000 distinct CDR3 sequences, around a fifth appearing once. The source material was blood. These TCRs come from a man between 65 and 85 years old in good health.

This rearrangement joins TRBV4-3 to TRBJ2-4, with TRBD2 matching over 7 bases. V lost 1 base and J lost 0; bases outside the gene matches: 12. CDR1 is LGHNA and CDR2 is YSLEER in the germline V gene. CDR3 length: 19 residues. The CDR3 region is CASSQVKGIGGRAKNIQYF. CDR3 DNA: TGCGCCAGCAGCCAAGTGAAAGGTATTGGCGGGAGAGCCAAAAACATTCAGTACTTC.

The rearrangement joins TRBV7-9 to TRBJ1-4; maybe TRBD1 (5 bases). The germline V and J ends were trimmed by 5 bases and 8 bases, with 18 bases remaining between them. The CDR3 loop spans 15 amino acids. Germline V gives CDR1 SEHNR, CDR2 FQNEAQ (reference sequence). The CDR3 DNA is TGTGCCAGCAGCGGGACGACGGACTCTAGAGAAAAACTGTTTTTT. It is translated as CASSGTTDSREKLFF.

A few counts support this clonotype. V is TRBV28 and J is TRBJ2-7; 7 bases align to TRBD1. With 5 bases clipped from V and 3 bases from J, the junction kept 10 bases outside the gene matches. Germline V gene sequence: CDR1 MDHEN, CDR2 SYDVKM. The CDR3 is 15 residues long. The CDR3 bases are TGTGCCAGCAGTGCCCCCGGGGACAGTTACTACGAGCAGTACTTC. Translation: CASSAPGDSYYEQYF.

This clonotype was picked up a small number of times. The chain is built from TRBV20-1 and TRBJ2-7; 7 bases are a match to TRBD2. This CDR3 is built from 13 residues. CDR1 and CDR2 (germline): DFQATT, SNEGSKA (reference sequence). The junction had 6 bases not matched to a gene; V was cut back by 4 bases and J by 3 bases. CDR3 coding DNA: TGCAGTGCTACCTCGACTAGCTTCTACGAGCAGTACTTC. Translation gives CSATSTSFYEQYF.

The chain combines TRBV23-1 with TRBJ1-4; a possible D gene is TRBD1 (5 bases). TRBV23-1 is identified as an open reading frame with a role that is uncertain. The CDR3 is made up of 17 amino acids. The V end was cut by 4 bases, the J end by 1 base, with 16 bases between. The CDR3 spells CASSLRGAKETNEKLFF. For the CDR3, the DNA is TGCGCCAGCAGTCTTCGGGGCGCGAAGGAAACTAATGAAAAACTGTTTTTT.

This clonotype was seen more than once but under ten times. The chain recombines TRBV7-2 with TRBJ2-5; D is unclear. The better agreement between TRBJ2-7 and the DNA end casts doubt on the J call. Germline assignment: CDR1 SGHTA and CDR2 FQGNSA. The CDR3 is 16 amino acids. DNA for the CDR3: TGTGCCAGCAGCTCTTCCCTAGGGCGTGGGTCCTACGAGCAGTACTTC. It encodes CASSSSLGRGSYEQYF.

This clonotype turned up a few times. Relative to the germline gene, one junction end is altered; a read error may explain this. The gene calls are TRBV29-1 and TRBJ2-3; TRBD2 is a possible D gene (5 bases). The V gene's germline CDR1 is SQVTM and CDR2 ANQGSEA. The length of the CDR3 is 14 residues. CDR3 in DNA: TGCAGCGTAGCGACGGATTCTAGCAGAGATACGCAGTATTTT. Protein product: CSVATDSSRDTQYF.

This chain joins TRBV28 and TRBJ2-5; 9 positions agree with TRBD2. The V and J ends lost 4 bases and 5 bases, in that order; junction bases with no gene match: 5. The CDR3 length is 14 residues. The germline CDR1 and CDR2 sequences are MDHEN and SYDVKM. The CDR3 sequence is CASSSQREVETQYF. CDR3 sequence (DNA): TGTGCCAGCAGTTCCCAGCGGGAGGTTGAGACCCAGTACTTC.

The rearrangement uses TRBV5-1 and TRBJ1-1, with 7 bases identical to TRBD1. This CDR3 has 15 residues. The trim removed 4 bases at V and 0 bases at J, leaving 6 bases unmatched. CDR1 and CDR2 from the germline V gene are SGHRS and YFSETQ. The CDR3 bases are TGCGCCAGCAGCGCCGGGACAGAAATGAACACTGAAGCTTTCTTT. Its translation: CASSAGTEMNTEAFF. Full variable domain (outside the CDR3, taken from reference TRBV5-1 and TRBJ1-1): KAGVTQTPRYLIKTRGQQVTLSCSPISGHRSVSWYQQTPGQGLQFLFEYFSETQRNKGNFPGRFSGRQFSNSRSEMNVSTLELGDSALYLCASSAGTEMNTEAFFGQGTRLTVV.

The chain links TRBV25-1 to TRBJ2-1; the D call may be TRBD1 or TRBD2 (5 bases each). The CDR3 is made up of 15 amino acids. The germline V and J ends were trimmed by 3 bases and 0 bases, with 9 bases remaining between them. The germline V gene has CDR1 MGHDK and CDR2 SYGVNS. The DNA for the CDR3 is TGTGCCAGCAGTGACACTGGGGGCTCCTACAATGAGCAGTTCTTC. Its protein is CASSDTGGSYNEQFF.

This clonotype was recorded at least ten times. The V and J genes are TRBV29-1 and TRBJ2-5; no definite D call. The CDR3 contains 12 residues. Looked up from germline, CDR1 is SQVTM and CDR2 is ANQGSEA. V was clipped by 6 bases and J by 0 bases, with 8 bases between them. CDR3 protein: CSVPLYQETQYF. The CDR3 DNA follows: TGCAGCGTGCCACTGTACCAAGAGACCCAGTACTTC.

This chain uses TRBV29-1 with TRBJ2-3; 10 nucleotides match TRBD2. Trimming at V came to 5 bases and at J to 5 bases, leaving 7 bases not matched to a gene. Germline assignment: CDR1 SQVTM and CDR2 ANQGSEA. The length of the CDR3 is 14 residues. CDR3 nucleotide sequence: TGCAGCGTTTTGGCTAGCGGGAGACAAGATACGCAGTATTTT. As protein: CSVLASGRQDTQYF.

The chain is built from TRBV11-1 and TRBJ2-5, with 10 nucleotides matching TRBD2. The DNA end favors TRBJ2-7, so the J call may be wrong. CDR3 size: 16 residues. The germline CDR1 and CDR2 sequences are SGHAT and FQDESV (reference sequence). Written as DNA, the CDR3 is TGTGCCAGCAGCTTAGTCGGGACTAGCGCGACCTACGAGCAGTACTTC. Residues: CASSLVGTSATYEQYF.

The chain links TRBV12-3 or TRBV12-4 to TRBJ2-3, with D perhaps matching TRBD1 or TRBD2 (6 bases each). Trimming removed 8 bases at V and 1 base at J, with 13 bases between. This CDR3 is 14 amino acids long. In nucleotides, the CDR3 is TGTGCCAGCGGAAAGAGGGGGGGCACAGATACGCAGTATTTT. Its translation: CASGKRGGTDTQYF.

The table lists this clonotype with a count of one. The chain carries TRBV20-1 and TRBJ2-5; D unresolved. V lost 6 bases, J lost 4 bases, and 18 bases lay in between. Per germline, CDR1 DFQATT and CDR2 SNEGSKA (reference sequence). The CDR3 contains 14 residues. The CDR3 protein is CSANTPGISETQYF. In DNA, the CDR3 is TGCAGTGCCAATACCCCAGGCATCTCAGAGACCCAGTACTTC.

Details on this clonotype: Its ends do not fully match the called genes, so a read error is possible. The rearrangement joins TRBV29-1 to TRBJ2-3, with 9 bases fitting TRBD2. Germline lookup yields CDR1 SQVTM and CDR2 ANQGSEA. CDR3 size: 14 residues. This chain's CDR3 is CSVAGLAVTDTRYF. CDR3 nucleotides: TGCAGCGTAGCGGGACTAGCAGTAACAGATACGCGGTATTTT.

The genes are TRBV6-1 and TRBJ2-7; TRBD2 matches 13 bases. The CDR3 consists of 16 residues. Germline assignment: CDR1 MNHNS and CDR2 SASEGT. Trimming cost V 7 bases and J 2 bases; bases outside gene matches: 8. CDR3: CASNYGTSGVPYEQYF. CDR3 sequence (DNA): TGTGCCAGCAACTATGGGACTAGCGGGGTCCCCTACGAGCAGTACTTC.

The chain joins TRBV10-3 to TRBJ2-5; 8 nucleotides line up with TRBD2. Germline lookup yields CDR1 ENHRY and CDR2 SYGVKD. This CDR3 comprises 15 residues. Trimming at V came to 2 bases and at J to 4 bases, leaving 6 bases not matched to a gene. This chain's CDR3 is CAISETGGPGETQYF. CDR3 coding DNA: TGTGCCATCAGTGAGACGGGAGGGCCCGGAGAGACCCAGTACTTC.

This clonotype was observed many times. The CDR3 sequence is CASSLLTSGTNEQYF. In DNA, the CDR3 is TGCGCCAGCAGCCTCTTAACTAGCGGGACTAACGAGCAGTACTTC. The chain combines TRBV4-1 with TRBJ2-7; TRBD2 matches 10 bases. V was clipped by 4 bases and J by 5 bases; unmatched bases: 8. This CDR3 comprises 15 residues. CDR1 MGHRA and CDR2 YSYEKL come from the germline V gene.

This clonotype has only a few counts. The chain is built from TRBV7-2 and TRBJ1-2, with 7 bases identical to TRBD1. V lost 4 bases to trimming and J lost 5 bases; unmatched junction nucleotides: 10. The length of the CDR3 is 15 residues. Germline assignment: CDR1 SGHTA and CDR2 FQGNSA. DNA of the CDR3: TGTGCCAGCAGCTCCCCCGAGACAGGGCTGTATGGCTACACCTTC. Its translation is CASSSPETGLYGYTF.

This chain links TRBV6-1 with TRBJ2-1; D is unclear. CDR1 MNHNS and CDR2 SASEGT come from the germline V gene. The CDR3 is 14 amino acids. V was shortened by 7 bases and J by 3 bases, with 13 bases between the two germline ends. Here the CDR3 DNA reads TGTGCCAGCAAGAGCACTGAAATCTACAATGAGCAGTTCTTC. Translating it yields CASKSTEIYNEQFF.

This clonotype was seen ten or more times. The chain has TRBV12-3 or TRBV12-4 and TRBJ2-7, with D possibly called TRBD1 or TRBD2 (5 bases each). V was shortened by 3 bases and J by 0 bases, with 9 bases between the two germline ends. The CDR3 loop spans 14 amino acids. CDR3 DNA: TGTGCCAGCAGTTTGGGGGTGACCTCCTACGAGCAGTACTTC. This translates into CASSLGVTSYEQYF.

With regard to this clonotype: The CDR3 does not close with the conserved phenylalanine or tryptophan, likely indicating a read error. The rearrangement uses TRBV18 and TRBJ2-5; TRBD1 agrees at 7 bases. The ends lost 8 bases at V and 2 bases at J; junction bases unmatched: 11. The germline V gene encodes CDR1 KGHSH and CDR2 LQKENI. This CDR3 comprises 15 residues. CDR3 coding DNA: TGTGCCAGCGCCCCAAGACAGGGCCCTCAAGAGACCCAGTACCTC. Translating gives CASAPRQGPQETQYL.

This chain links TRBV9 with TRBJ2-5; 7 nucleotides match TRBD2. The J call could be wrong; TRBJ2-7 is a better fit for the DNA end. The CDR3 has 15 amino acids. Per germline, CDR1 SGDLS and CDR2 YYNGEE. In DNA form, the CDR3 reads TGTGCCAGCAGCGTTGAAGGCGGGAGTCTCGACGAGCAGTACTTC. This sequence encodes CASSVEGGSLDEQYF.

V usage is TRBV4-3 and J usage is TRBJ1-2, with D uncertain. Germline V gene lookup returns CDR1 LGHNA and CDR2 YSLEER. The length of the CDR3 is 14 residues. The germline V and J ends were trimmed by 1 base and 4 bases, with 10 bases remaining between them. In DNA form, the CDR3 reads TGCGCCAGCAGCCAAGTTGAGGCTGGCTATGGCTACACCTTC. As protein: CASSQVEAGYGYTF.

This clonotype has just a few counts. The rearrangement uses TRBV20-1 and TRBJ2-5, with TRBD2 identical over 14 bases. From germline, CDR1 is DFQATT and CDR2 SNEGSKA (reference sequence). The V segment lost 4 bases and the J segment 5 bases; nucleotides outside the gene matches: 6. This CDR3 has 15 amino acids. CDR3 residues: CSAKGTSGSRETQYF. CDR3 nucleotide sequence: TGCAGTGCTAAAGGGACTAGCGGGAGCCGGGAGACCCAGTACTTC.

This clonotype was seen a few times. This chain connects TRBV12-3 or TRBV12-4 to TRBJ1-3, with D tentatively TRBD1 (5 bases). The CDR3 is made up of 15 amino acids. V lost 1 base to trimming and J lost 7 bases, with 14 bases between them. CDR3 sequence reads: CASSLVGTEGNTIYF. The CDR3 DNA reads as TGTGCCAGCAGTTTAGTCGGGACGGAGGGGAACACCATATATTTT.

The chain recombines TRBV6-1 with TRBJ1-2, with 10 bases aligning to TRBD1. V lost 6 bases to trimming and J lost 10 bases; unmatched junction nucleotides: 11. The germline CDR1 and CDR2 sequences are MNHNS and SASEGT. The CDR3 sequence is 14 residues long. Written as DNA, the CDR3 is TGTGCCAGCAGCTCATCGGGACAGGGGATTCCCTACACCTTC. Translated, it gives CASSSSGQGIPYTF.

This clonotype was seen a few times. The chain is built from TRBV28 and TRBJ2-7; D is unresolved. CDR3 length equals 14 residues. Looked up from germline, CDR1 is MDHEN and CDR2 is SYDVKM. The V gene lost 6 bases and the J gene lost 2 bases, with 14 bases spanning the gap. The CDR3 region is CASSVGPNPYEQYF. CDR3 in DNA: TGTGCCAGCAGCGTAGGACCCAACCCCTACGAGCAGTACTTC.

The chain is built from TRBV11-2 and TRBJ1-2; D call uncertain. Germline V gives CDR1 SGHAT, CDR2 FQNNGV. V lost 6 bases and J 3 bases, leaving 20 bases between the germline ends. The CDR3 is 16 amino acids. This chain's CDR3 is CASRGHGDLLDYGYTF. The CDR3 DNA reads as TGTGCCAGCAGGGGTCACGGGGATCTCCTGGACTATGGCTACACCTTC. The whole variable domain, filled in from reference TRBV11-2 and TRBJ1-2, reads EAGVAQSPRYKIIEKRQSVAFWCNPISGHATLYWYQQILGQGPKLLIQFQNNGVVDDSQLPKDRFSAERLKGVDSTLKIQPAKLEDSAVYLCASRGHGDLLDYGYTFGSGTRLTVV.

The chain recombines TRBV12-3 or TRBV12-4 with TRBJ2-1; D is unclear. Trimming left V 6 bases short and J 7 bases short, with 10 bases between. CDR3 length: 12 amino acids. The CDR3 reads CASRNDWNEQFF. The CDR3 nucleotides read TGTGCCAGCAGGAACGACTGGAATGAGCAGTTCTTC.

The chain uses TRBV18 and TRBJ2-1, with 10 bases fitting TRBD2. V shed 4 bases, J shed 8 bases, and the junction held 8 bases outside the gene matches. Germline V lookup: CDR1 KGHSH, CDR2 LQKENI. The CDR3 contains 15 residues. The CDR3 DNA is TGTGCCAGCTCACTTTCTAGCGGGAGTCCCGATGAGCAGTTCTTC. As protein: CASSLSSGSPDEQFF.